This record covers a single T cell receptor (beta chain). The CDR3 runs to 12 residues. Trimming shortened V by 8 bases and J by 3 bases, and 10 bases separated the two germline ends. Germline CDR1 and CDR2: MNHEY and SMNVEV (reference sequence). The sample is drawn from a study of shared T cell receptors in the human thymus. The repertoire was sequenced with immunoSEQ multiplex PCR; TCRdb's copy has only in-frame clones and lacks some. The sample includes 55,000 to 75,000 clones, roughly 96% of them seen just once. This chain joins TRBV27 and TRBJ2-5; D gene ambiguous. Sequencing used thymocytes. This receptor was identified in a human donor. In DNA form, the CDR3 reads TGTGCCAGCGGCCGCAGAAAAGAGACCCAGTACTTC. Its protein product is CASGRRKETQYF.